The present T cell receptor beta chain was sequenced within a study of blood T cell repertoires in COVID-19. The wider study: The study drew acute and convalescent COVID-19 samples from the United States, Italy and Spain. Sources were T cells, B-cell-depleted T cells, or PBMCs; the material itself was cDNA or gDNA.

Enrollees, about 18 to 95 years old, lived in around 23 US areas. Original data processing: Amplification from reference gene primers served as the basis for estimated nucleated cell counts. Sequencing used immunoSEQ multiplex PCR; TCRdb keeps in-frame clones, though not all of them. Clone size and the V and J calls come from that table; the DNA yielded D and trimming. The sample holds approximately 210,000 clones, around 82% seen once. The CDR3 is 13 residues long. Germline CDR1 and CDR2: MNHEY and SMNVEV (reference sequence). V was clipped by 8 bases and J by 4 bases, with 14 bases between them. This sequence was found in a woman aged 50 to 65 with acute COVID-19. The chain has TRBV27 and TRBJ1-2; unclear D gene. The sequencing sample was made of PBMCs or T cells enriched from blood (not recorded which). The CDR3 DNA reads TGTGCCAGCCATCCCTCCCTATCCTATGGCTACACCTTC. Encoded protein: CASHPSLSYGYTF.